Below, one TCR beta chain is given with its context. The sample comes from a study of blood T cell repertoires in COVID-19. Study overall: Donors in the United States, Italy and Spain gave samples during acute or convalescent COVID-19. Nucleic acid was either cDNA or gDNA, and it came from T cells, B-cell-depleted T cells, or PBMCs.

CDR3 length: 14 amino acids. V lost 4 bases, J lost 5 bases, and 5 bases stayed unmatched. Germline assignment: CDR1 KGHSH and CDR2 LQKENI. The authors' processing: Cell counts per sample came from amplifying reference gene primers. Sequenced by immunoSEQ multiplex PCR; TCRdb stores in-frame clones only, minus some. From that table come the V and J calls and clone size; the DNA was used to work out D and trimming. The table has around 170,000 clones, roughly 86% seen once. V usage is TRBV18 and J usage is TRBJ2-4, with 7 positions matching TRBD1. The receptor comes from a man between 45 and 60 years old with active or convalescent COVID-19. The specimen sequenced was peripheral blood. In DNA, the CDR3 is TGTGCCAGCTCACAGGGACAGATCCAAAACATTCAGTACTTC. As protein: CASSQGQIQNIQYF. Supplemented by reference TRBV18 and TRBJ2-4, the full variable domain reads NAGVMQNPRHLVRRRGQEARLRCSPMKGHSHVYWYRQLPEEGLKFMVYLQKENIIDESGMPKERFSAEFPKEGPSILRIQQVVRGDSAAYFCASSQGQIQNIQYFGAGTRLSVL.